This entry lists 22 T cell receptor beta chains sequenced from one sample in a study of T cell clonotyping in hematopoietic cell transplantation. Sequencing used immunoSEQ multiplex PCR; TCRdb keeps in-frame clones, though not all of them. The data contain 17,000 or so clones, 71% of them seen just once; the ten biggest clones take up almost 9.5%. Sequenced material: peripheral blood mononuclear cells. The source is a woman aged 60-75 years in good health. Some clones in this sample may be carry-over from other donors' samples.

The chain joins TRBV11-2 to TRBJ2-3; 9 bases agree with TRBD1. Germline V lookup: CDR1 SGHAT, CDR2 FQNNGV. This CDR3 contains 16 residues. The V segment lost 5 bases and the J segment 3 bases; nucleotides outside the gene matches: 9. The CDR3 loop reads CASSPRQGGPTDTQYF. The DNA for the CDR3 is TGTGCCAGCAGCCCCAGACAGGGGGGACCGACAGATACGCAGTATTTT.

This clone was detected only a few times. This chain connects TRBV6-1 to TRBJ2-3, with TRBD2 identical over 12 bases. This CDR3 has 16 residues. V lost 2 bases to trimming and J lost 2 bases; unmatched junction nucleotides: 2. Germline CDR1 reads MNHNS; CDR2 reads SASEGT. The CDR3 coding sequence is TGTGCCAGCAGTGAATCTAGCGGGGGGGCCACAGATACGCAGTATTTT. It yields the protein CASSESSGGATDTQYF.

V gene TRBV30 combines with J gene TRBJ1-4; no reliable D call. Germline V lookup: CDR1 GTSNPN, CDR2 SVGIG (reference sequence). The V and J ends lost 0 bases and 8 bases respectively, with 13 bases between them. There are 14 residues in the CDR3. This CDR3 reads CAWSVGQVGEKLFF. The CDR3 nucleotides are TGTGCCTGGAGTGTAGGGCAGGTTGGGGAAAAACTGTTTTTT.

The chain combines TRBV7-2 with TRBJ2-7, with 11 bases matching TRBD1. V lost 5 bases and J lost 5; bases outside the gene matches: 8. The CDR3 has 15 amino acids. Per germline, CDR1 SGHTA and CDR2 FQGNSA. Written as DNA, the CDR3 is TGTGCCAGCAGCCGGAGGGGACAGGGGGACCACGAGCAGTACTTC. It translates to CASSRRGQGDHEQYF.

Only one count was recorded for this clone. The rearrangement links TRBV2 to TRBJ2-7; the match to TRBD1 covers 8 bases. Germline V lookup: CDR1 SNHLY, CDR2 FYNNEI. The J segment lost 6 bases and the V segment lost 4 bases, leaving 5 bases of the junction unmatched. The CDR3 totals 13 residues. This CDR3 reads CASSGTGGGEQYF. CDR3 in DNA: TGTGCCAGCAGTGGAACAGGGGGAGGCGAGCAGTACTTC.

CDR3 sequence: CASSPGVEDEQYF. The CDR3 DNA sequence: TGTGCCAGCAGCCCTGGAGTGGAGGACGAGCAGTACTTC. The V call is TRBV7-6, the J call TRBJ2-7; tentative D call: TRBD2 (5 bases). The CDR3 runs 13 residues. CDR1 and CDR2 (germline): SGHVS, FNYEAQ. Trimming removed 5 bases from V and 5 bases from J, with 13 bases in between.

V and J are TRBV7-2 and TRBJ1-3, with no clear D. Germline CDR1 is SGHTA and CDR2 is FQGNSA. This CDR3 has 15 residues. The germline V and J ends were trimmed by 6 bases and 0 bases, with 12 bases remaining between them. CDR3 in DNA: TGTGCCAGCAGTCCTTATTCCGGCTCTGGAAACACCATATATTTT. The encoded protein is CASSPYSGSGNTIYF.

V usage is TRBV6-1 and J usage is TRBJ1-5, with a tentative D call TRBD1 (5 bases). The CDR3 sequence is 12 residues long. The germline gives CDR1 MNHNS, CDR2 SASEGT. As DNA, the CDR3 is TGTGTAAGTGGGGGATTCAATCAGCCCCAGCATTTT. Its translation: CVSGGFNQPQHF.

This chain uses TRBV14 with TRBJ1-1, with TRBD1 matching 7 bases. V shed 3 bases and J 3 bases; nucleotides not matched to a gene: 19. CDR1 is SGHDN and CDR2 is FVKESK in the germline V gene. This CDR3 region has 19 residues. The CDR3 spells CASSHLGEGAVIDYTEAFF. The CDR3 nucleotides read TGTGCCAGCAGCCACCTGGGGGAGGGGGCAGTTATAGATTACACTGAAGCTTTCTTT. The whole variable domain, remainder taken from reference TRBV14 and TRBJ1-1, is EAGVTQFPSHSVIEKGQTVTLRCDPISGHDNLYWYRRVMGKEIKFLLHFVKESKQDESGMPNNRFLAERTGGTYSTLKVQPAELEDSGVYFCASSHLGEGAVIDYTEAFFGQGTRLTVV.

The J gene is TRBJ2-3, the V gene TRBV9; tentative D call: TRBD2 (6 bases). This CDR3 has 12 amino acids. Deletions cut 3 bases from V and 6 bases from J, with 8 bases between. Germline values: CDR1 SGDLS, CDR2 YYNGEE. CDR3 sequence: CASSAREDTQYF. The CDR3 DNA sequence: TGTGCCAGCAGCGCCCGGGAGGATACGCAGTATTTT.

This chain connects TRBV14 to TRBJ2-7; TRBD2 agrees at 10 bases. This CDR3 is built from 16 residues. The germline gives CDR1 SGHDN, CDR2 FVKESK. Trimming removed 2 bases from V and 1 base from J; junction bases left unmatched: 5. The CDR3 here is CASSQFGTSVSYEQYF. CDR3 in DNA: TGTGCCAGCAGCCAATTCGGGACTAGCGTTTCCTACGAGCAGTACTTC.

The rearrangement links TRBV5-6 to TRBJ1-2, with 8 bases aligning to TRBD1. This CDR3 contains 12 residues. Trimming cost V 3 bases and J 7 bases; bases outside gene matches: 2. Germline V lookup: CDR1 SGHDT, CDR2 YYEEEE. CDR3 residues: CASSSGGFGYTF. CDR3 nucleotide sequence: TGTGCCAGCAGCTCAGGGGGCTTTGGCTACACCTTC.

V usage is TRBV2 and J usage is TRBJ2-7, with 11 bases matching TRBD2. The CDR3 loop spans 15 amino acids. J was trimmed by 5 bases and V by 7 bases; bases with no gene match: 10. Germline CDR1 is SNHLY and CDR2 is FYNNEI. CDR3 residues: CASTTTGTSGDEQYF. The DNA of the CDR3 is TGTGCCAGCACCACAACCGGGACTAGCGGTGACGAGCAGTACTTC.

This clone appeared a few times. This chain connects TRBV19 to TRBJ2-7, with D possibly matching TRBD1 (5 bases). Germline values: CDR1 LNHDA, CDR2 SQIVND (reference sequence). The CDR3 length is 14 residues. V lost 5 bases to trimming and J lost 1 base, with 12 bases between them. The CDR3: CASSPRVRSYEQYF. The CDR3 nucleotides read TGTGCCAGTAGTCCCAGGGTAAGATCCTACGAGCAGTACTTC.

CDR3 sequence reads: CASKLAGTQETQYF. The CDR3 bases are TGTGCCAGCAAATTAGCGGGGACACAAGAGACCCAGTACTTC. The chain joins TRBV6-5 to TRBJ2-5; the match to TRBD2 covers 8 bases. Germline V lookup: CDR1 MNHEY, CDR2 SVGAGI. CDR3 length: 14 residues. Trimming took 7 bases from V and 2 from J; bases not matched to a gene: 6.

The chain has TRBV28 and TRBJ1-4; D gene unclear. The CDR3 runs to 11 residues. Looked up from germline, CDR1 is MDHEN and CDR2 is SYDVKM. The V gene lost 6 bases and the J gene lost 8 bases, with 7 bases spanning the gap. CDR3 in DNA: TGTGCCAGCAGCCATCGAGAAAAACTGTTTTTT. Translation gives CASSHREKLFF.

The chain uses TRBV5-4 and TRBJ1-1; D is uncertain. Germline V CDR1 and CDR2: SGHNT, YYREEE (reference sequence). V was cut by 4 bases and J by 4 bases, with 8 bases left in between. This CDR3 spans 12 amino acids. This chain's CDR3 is CASSPGGTEAFF. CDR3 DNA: TGTGCCAGCAGCCCCGGAGGCACTGAAGCTTTCTTT.

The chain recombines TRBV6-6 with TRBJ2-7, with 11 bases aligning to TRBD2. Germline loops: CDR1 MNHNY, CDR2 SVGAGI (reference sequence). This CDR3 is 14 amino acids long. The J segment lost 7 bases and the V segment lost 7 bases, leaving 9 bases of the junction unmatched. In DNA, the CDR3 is TGTGCCAGCACGCAACTAGCGGGAGATGGGGAGCAGTACTTC. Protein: CASTQLAGDGEQYF.

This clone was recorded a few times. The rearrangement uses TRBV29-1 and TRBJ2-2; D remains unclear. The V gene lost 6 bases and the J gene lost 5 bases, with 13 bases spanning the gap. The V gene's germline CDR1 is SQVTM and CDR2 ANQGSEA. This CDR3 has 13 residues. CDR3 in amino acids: CSVSRVETGELFF. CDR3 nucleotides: TGCAGCGTGTCCCGGGTCGAAACCGGGGAGCTGTTTTTT.

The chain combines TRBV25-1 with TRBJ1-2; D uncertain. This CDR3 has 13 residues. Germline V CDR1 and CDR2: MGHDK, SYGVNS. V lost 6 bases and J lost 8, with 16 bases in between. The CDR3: CASSSNTRGGYTF. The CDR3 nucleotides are TGTGCCAGCAGCTCGAATACCAGAGGGGGCTACACCTTC.

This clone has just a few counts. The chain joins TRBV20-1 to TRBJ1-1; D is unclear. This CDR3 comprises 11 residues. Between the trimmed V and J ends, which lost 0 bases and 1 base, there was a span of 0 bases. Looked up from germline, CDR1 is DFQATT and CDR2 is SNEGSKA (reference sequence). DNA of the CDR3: TGCAGTGCTAGAGAGAACACTGAAGCTTTCTTT. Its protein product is CSARENTEAFF.

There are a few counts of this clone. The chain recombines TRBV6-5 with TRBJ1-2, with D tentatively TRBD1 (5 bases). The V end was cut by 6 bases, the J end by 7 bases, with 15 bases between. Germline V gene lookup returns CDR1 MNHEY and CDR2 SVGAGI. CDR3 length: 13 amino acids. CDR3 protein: CASRTGTSVGYTF. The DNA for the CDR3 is TGTGCCAGCAGGACCGGGACTTCGGTTGGCTACACCTTC.